There are a few counts of the clone carrying this T cell receptor beta chain. Per germline, CDR1 ENHRY and CDR2 SYGVKD. Trimming at V came to 7 bases and at J to 3 bases, leaving 8 bases not matched to a gene. CDR3 size: 14 residues. This specimen comes from a study of blood T cells in healthy people across ages. The authors ran a second PCR of about 6 to 11 cycles using a sample-barcoded 5' primer and a J-beta primer mix. Each cDNA was tagged by a template-switch adaptor containing 12 random nucleotides. A single record per CDR3 protein comes from TCRdb applying MiXCR to the 5' RACE reads. The sample has over 1.5 million distinct CDR3 sequences; roughly 50% are singletons.

The chain is built from TRBV10-3 and TRBJ2-7; TRBD1 matches 8 bases. The clonotype originates from a middle-aged woman in good health. Sequenced sample: blood. The CDR3 sequence is CAITRQGQGYEQYF. The CDR3 nucleotides are TGTGCCATCACCAGACAGGGGCAAGGCTACGAGCAGTACTTC.